The rows below give T cell receptor beta chains drawn from one sample of a study of blood T cell repertoires in COVID-19. TCRdb keeps only in-frame clones here, not all; method: immunoSEQ multiplex PCR. The table records about 210,000 clones, 70% to 90% of them present only once. The specimen sequenced was peripheral blood. These TCRs come from a woman aged 80 or over with acute or convalescent COVID-19. Both conserved end residues are part of each CDR3. The order of the fields is J gene, V gene, clone size, CDR3 protein. Clone size is shown for a subset of rows, as once, few, many or a class of expanded clone.

TRBJ2-1,TRBV7-9,once,CASRNNYSAPRNEQFF
TRBJ1-1,TRBV6-6,once,CASSTGEWAEAFF
TRBJ1-6,TRBV5-4,once,CASTASGTLRNSPLHF
TRBJ1-1,TRBV2,NA,CASSIDKAASQNTEAFF
TRBJ1-1,TRBV10-1,once,CASSRSRGIGEAFF
TRBJ2-7,TRBV10-3,NA,CATSGTGGQKQYF
TRBJ1-1,TRBV18,NA,CASSPPSTGDTEAFF
TRBJ1-2,TRBV6-5,NA,CASLKAGAENGYTF
TRBJ2-2,TRBV9,NA,CASSSGVRGQTGELFF
TRBJ1-5,TRBV11-2,NA,CASSRDSGQPQHF
TRBJ1-3,TRBV12-3/TRBV12-4,NA,CASSLWANTIYF
TRBJ1-1,TRBV5-1,NA,CASSPSPGIGPEAFF
TRBJ2-5,TRBV7-3,NA,CASSSTIETQYF
TRBJ1-1,TRBV18,NA,CASSSGQGHTEAFF
TRBJ1-5,TRBV28,NA,CATNTGTGQPQHF
TRBJ2-1,TRBV11-3,NA,CASRSTSGRDNEQFF
TRBJ2-7,TRBV5-1,few,CASSLELGALSHEQYF
TRBJ2-7,TRBV9,NA,CASSAGTAGYEQYF
TRBJ1-1,TRBV27,NA,CASSFLAPTGGVSTEAFF
TRBJ1-6,TRBV6-1,many,CASSELTGRTPLHF
TRBJ1-4,TRBV30,NA,CAWSVTLGRRTEKLFF